This T cell receptor beta chain was retrieved from a study of T cell responses to AZD1222 COVID-19 vaccine. Clones were sequenced by immunoSEQ multiplex PCR, and TCRdb holds only the in-frame ones, with some missing. The table lists under 130,000 clones, roughly 90% of them singletons. The CDR3 consists of 13 residues. Germline CDR1 and CDR2: SSHAT and FNYEAQ (reference sequence). On this clone: At one of its ends the junction is not consistent with the germline gene, which may arise from a read error.

This clonotype was sampled from an adult in good health. The chain has TRBV7-7 and TRBJ1-1; unclear D gene. The sequences come from peripheral blood, collected on day 0 of AZD1222 vaccination. CDR3 DNA sequence: TGTGCTAGCAGCTATGCCCTGAACACTGAAGCTTTCTTT. Its translation: CASSYALNTEAFF.